This T cell receptor (beta chain) was documented in a study of OX40 agonist ivuxolimab in advanced cancers. The repertoire was sequenced with immunoSEQ multiplex PCR; TCRdb's copy has only in-frame clones and lacks some. The repertoire holds more than 35,000 clones, around 80% seen once, with nearly 7% in the top ten. The CDR3 extends over 14 amino acids. Germline loops: CDR1 SGHRS, CDR2 YFSETQ. Unmatched junction bases numbered 4, after V lost 6 bases and J lost 3 bases. The sequencing used CD4+ or CD8+ T cells sorted from blood, collected in a trial of the OX40 agonist ivuxolimab. This TCR came from an adult with an advanced solid tumor such as melanoma, head and neck, liver or kidney cancer. V usage is TRBV5-1 and J usage is TRBJ1-4, with 8 bases aligning to TRBD1. The CDR3 spells CASTGQGSNEKLFF. As DNA, the CDR3 is TGCGCCAGCACTGGACAGGGCTCTAATGAAAAACTGTTTTTT.